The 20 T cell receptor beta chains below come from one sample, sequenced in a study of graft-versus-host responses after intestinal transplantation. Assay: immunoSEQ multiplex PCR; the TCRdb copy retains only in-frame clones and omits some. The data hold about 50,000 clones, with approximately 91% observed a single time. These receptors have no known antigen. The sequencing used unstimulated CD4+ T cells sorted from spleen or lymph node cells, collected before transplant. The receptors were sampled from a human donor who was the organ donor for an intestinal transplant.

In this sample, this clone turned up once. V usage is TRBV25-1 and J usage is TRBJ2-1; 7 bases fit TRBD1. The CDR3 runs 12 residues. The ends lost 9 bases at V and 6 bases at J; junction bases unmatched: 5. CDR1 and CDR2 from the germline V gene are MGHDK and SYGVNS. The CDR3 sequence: CASRGQTNEQFF. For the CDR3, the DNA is TGTGCCAGTAGGGGACAGACCAATGAGCAGTTCTTC.

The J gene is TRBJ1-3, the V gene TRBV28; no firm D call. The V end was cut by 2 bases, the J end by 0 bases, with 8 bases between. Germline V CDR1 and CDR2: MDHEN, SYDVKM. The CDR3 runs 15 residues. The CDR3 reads CASSLNRLSGNTIYF. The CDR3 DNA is TGTGCCAGCAGTTTAAATCGACTCTCTGGAAACACCATATATTTT.

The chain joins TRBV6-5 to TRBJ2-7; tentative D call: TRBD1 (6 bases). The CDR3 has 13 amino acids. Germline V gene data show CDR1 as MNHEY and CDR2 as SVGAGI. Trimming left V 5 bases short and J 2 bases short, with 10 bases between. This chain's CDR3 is CASSGQRPYEQYF. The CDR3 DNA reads TGTGCCAGCAGTGGACAGCGCCCCTACGAGCAGTACTTC.

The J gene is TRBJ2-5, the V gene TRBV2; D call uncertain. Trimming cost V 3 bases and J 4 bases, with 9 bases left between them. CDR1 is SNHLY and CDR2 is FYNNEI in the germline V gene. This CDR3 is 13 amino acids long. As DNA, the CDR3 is TGTGCCAGCAGTGATTCTGGGCGAGAGACCCAGTACTTC. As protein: CASSDSGRETQYF.

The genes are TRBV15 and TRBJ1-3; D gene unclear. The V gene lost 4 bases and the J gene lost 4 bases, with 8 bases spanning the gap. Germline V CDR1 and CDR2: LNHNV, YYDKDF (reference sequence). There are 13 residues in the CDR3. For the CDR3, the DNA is TGTGCCACCAGCACAGATACAGGAAACACCATATATTTT. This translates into CATSTDTGNTIYF.

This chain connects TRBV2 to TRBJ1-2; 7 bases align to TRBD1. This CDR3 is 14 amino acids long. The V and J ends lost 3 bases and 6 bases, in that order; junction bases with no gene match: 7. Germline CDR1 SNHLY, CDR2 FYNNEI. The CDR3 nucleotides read TGTGCCAGCAGTGATCGGAGGGGGCAGAATGGCTACACCTTC. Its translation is CASSDRRGQNGYTF.

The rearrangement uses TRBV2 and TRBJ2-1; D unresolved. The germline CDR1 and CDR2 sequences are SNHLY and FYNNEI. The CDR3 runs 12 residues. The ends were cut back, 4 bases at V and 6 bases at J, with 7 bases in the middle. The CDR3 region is CASSGPINEQFF. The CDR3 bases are TGTGCCAGCAGTGGGCCCATCAATGAGCAGTTCTTC. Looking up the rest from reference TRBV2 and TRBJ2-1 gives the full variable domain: EPEVTQTPSHQVTQMGQEVILRCVPISNHLYFYWYRQILGQKVEFLVSFYNNEISEKSEIFDDQFSVERPDGSNFTLKIRSTKLEDSAMYFCASSGPINEQFFGPGTRLTVL.

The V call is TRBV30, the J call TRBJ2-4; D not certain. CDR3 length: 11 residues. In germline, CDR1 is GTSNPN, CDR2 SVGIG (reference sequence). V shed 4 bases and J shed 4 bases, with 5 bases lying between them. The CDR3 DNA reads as TGTGCCTGGACTACGAAAAACATTCAGTACTTC. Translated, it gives CAWTTKNIQYF.

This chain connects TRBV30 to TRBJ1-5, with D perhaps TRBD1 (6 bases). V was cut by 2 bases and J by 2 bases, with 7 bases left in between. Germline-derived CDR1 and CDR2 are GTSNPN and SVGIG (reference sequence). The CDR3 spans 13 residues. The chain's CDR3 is CAWSSGGNQPQHF. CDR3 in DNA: TGTGCCTGGAGTTCAGGGGGCAATCAGCCCCAGCATTTT.

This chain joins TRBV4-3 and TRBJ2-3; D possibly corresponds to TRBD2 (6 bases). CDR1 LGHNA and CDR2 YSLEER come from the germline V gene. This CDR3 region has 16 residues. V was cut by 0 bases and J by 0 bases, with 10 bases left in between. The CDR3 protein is CASSQDAGPSTDTQYF. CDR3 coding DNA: TGCGCCAGCAGCCAAGATGCGGGGCCTAGCACAGATACGCAGTATTTT.

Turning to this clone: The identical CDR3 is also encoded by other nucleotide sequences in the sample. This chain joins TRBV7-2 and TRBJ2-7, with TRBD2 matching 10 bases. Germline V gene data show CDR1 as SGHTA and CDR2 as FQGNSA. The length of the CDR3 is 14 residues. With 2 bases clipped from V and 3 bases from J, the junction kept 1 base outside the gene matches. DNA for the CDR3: TGTGCCAGCAGCTTACTAGCGGGGGACTACGAGCAGTACTTC. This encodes CASSLLAGDYEQYF.

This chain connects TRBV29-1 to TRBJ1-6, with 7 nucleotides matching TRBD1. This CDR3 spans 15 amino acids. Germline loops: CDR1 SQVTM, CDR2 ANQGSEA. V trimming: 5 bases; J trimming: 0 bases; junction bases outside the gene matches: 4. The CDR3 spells CSVPGQSSYNSPLHF. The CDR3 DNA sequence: TGCAGCGTTCCGGGACAGAGCTCCTATAATTCACCCCTCCACTTT.

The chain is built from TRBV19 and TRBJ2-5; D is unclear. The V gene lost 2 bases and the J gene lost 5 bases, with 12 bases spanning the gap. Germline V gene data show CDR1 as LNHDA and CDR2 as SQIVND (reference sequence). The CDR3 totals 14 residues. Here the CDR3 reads CASSISRGRETQYF. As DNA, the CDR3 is TGTGCCAGTAGTATATCGCGCGGTCGGGAGACCCAGTACTTC.

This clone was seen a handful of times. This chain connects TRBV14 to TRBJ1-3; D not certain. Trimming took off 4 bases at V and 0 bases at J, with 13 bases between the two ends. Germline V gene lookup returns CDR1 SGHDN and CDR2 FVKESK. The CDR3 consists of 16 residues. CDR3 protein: CASSPLPRGSGNTIYF. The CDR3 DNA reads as TGTGCCAGCAGCCCCCTTCCACGAGGCTCTGGAAACACCATATATTTT.

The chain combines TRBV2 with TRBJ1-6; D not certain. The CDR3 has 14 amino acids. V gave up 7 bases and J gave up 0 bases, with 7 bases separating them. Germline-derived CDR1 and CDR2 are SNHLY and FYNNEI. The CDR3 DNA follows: TGTGCCAGCACGCAGAACTCCTATAATTCACCCCTCCACTTT. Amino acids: CASTQNSYNSPLHF. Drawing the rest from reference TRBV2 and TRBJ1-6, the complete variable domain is EPEVTQTPSHQVTQMGQEVILRCVPISNHLYFYWYRQILGQKVEFLVSFYNNEISEKSEIFDDQFSVERPDGSNFTLKIRSTKLEDSAMYFCASTQNSYNSPLHFGNGTRLTVT.

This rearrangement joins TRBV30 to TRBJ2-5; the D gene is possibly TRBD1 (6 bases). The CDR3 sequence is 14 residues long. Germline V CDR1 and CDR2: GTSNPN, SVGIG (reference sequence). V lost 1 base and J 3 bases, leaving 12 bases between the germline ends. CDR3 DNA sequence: TGTGCCTGGAGTGCCAATAACAGGGAAGAGACCCAGTACTTC. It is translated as CAWSANNREETQYF.

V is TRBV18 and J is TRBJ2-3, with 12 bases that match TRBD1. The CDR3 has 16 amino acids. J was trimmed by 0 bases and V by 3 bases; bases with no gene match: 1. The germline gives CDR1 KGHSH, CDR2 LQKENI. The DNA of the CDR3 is TGTGCCAGCTCACCGGGACAGGGGGCTAGCACAGATACGCAGTATTTT. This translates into CASSPGQGASTDTQYF.

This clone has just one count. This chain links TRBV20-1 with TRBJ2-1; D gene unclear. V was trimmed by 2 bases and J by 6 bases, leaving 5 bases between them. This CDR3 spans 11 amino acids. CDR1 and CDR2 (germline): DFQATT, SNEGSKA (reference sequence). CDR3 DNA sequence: TGCAGTGCTAGACACGGCAATGAGCAGTTCTTC. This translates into CSARHGNEQFF.

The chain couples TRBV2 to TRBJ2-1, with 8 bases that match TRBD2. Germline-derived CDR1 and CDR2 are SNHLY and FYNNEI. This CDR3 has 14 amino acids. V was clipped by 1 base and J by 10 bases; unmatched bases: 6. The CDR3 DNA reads TGTGCCAGCAGTGAAGTTCTGGCGGGAGGCGAGCAGTTCTTC. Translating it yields CASSEVLAGGEQFF.

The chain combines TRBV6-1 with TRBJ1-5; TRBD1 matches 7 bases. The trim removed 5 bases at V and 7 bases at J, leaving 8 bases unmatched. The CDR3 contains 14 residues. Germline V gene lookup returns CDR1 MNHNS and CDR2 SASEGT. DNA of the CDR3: TGTGCCAGCAGTCCTGACAGGGCGAAGCAGCCCCAGCATTTT. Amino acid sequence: CASSPDRAKQPQHF.